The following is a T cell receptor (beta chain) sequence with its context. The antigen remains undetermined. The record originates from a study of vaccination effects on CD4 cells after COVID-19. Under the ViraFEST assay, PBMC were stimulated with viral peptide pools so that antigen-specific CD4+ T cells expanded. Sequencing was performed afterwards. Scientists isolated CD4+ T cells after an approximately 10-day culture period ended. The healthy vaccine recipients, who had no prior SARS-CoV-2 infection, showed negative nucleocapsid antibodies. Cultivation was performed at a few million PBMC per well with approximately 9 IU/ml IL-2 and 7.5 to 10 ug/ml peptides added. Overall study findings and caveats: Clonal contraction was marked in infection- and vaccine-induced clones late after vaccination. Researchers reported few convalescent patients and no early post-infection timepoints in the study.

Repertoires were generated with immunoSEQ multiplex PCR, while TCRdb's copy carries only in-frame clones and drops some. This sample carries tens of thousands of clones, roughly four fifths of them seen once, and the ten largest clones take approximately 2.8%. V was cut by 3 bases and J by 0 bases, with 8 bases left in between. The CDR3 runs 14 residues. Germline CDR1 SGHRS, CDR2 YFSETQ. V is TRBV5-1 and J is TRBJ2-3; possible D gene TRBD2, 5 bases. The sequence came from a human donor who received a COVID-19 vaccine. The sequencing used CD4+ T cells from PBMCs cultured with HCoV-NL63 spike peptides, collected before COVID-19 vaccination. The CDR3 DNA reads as TGCGCCAGCAGCTCGGAGGTGAGCACAGATACGCAGTATTTT. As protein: CASSSEVSTDTQYF. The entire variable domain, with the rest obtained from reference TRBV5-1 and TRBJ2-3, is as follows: KAGVTQTPRYLIKTRGQQVTLSCSPISGHRSVSWYQQTPGQGLQFLFEYFSETQRNKGNFPGRFSGRQFSNSRSEMNVSTLELGDSALYLCASSSEVSTDTQYFGPGTRLTVL.